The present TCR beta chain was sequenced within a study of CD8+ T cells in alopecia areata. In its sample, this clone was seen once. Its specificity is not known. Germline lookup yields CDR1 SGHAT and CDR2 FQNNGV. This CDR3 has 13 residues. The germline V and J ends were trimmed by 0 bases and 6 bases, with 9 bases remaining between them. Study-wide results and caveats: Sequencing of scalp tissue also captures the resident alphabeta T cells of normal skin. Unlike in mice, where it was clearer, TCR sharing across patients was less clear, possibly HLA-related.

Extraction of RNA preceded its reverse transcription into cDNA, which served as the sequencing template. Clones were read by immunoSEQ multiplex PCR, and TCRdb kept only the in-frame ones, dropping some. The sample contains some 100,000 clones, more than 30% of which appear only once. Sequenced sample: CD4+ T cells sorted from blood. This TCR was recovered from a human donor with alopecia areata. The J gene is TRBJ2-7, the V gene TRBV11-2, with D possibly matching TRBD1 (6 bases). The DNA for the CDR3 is TGTGCCAGCAGCTTAGACCGAGGGGGCGAGCAGTACTTC. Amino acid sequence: CASSLDRGGEQYF.